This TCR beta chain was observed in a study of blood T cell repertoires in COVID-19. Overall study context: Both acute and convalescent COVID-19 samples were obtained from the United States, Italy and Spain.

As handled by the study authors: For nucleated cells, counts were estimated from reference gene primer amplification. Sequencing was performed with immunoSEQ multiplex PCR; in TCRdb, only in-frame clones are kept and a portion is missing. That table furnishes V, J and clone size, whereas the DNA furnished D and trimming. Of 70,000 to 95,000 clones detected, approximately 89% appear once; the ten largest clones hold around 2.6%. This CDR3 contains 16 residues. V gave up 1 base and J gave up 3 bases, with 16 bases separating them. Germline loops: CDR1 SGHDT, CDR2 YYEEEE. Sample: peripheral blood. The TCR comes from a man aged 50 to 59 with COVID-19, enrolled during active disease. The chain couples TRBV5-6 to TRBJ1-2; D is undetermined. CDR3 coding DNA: TGTGCCAGCAGCTTGCAGGAGGATTGGGGTTACTATGGCTACACCTTC. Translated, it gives CASSLQEDWGYYGYTF.